This TCR beta chain was obtained from a study of cytomegalovirus exposure and HLA in healthy donors. Findings and caveats of the study: Association of approximately 18,000 TCR beta sequences with HLA alleles was found at 0.05 false discovery rate in a later analysis. The productive fraction for most TCR beta V segments was about 87% or about 30% in an earlier analysis. The study put 150 to 200 TCR beta chains on its list as cytomegalovirus-associated.

On this clone itself: The antigen remains unidentified.

Germline V gene lookup returns CDR1 MNHEY and CDR2 SVGAGI. Trimming cost V 0 bases and J 1 base, with 12 bases left between them. This CDR3 comprises 16 residues. Use of 60 Vbeta and 13 Jbeta primers characterized the PCR. Here immunoSEQ multiplex PCR was the method, and the copy in TCRdb shows in-frame clones only, minus some. The profile shows 150,000 to 200,000 clones, about four fifths of them singletons. Donors consisted of healthy bone marrow donors. The sequencing sample was made of PBMCs. The V gene is TRBV6-5, the J gene TRBJ1-1; no firm D call. This sequence was found in a woman aged 50 to 60 in good health and CMV-seropositive. The CDR3 reads CASSYSRVSENTEAFF. CDR3 in DNA: TGTGCCAGCAGTTACTCGAGGGTTTCGGAGAACACTGAAGCTTTCTTT.